This TCR beta chain was sequenced during a study of blood T cell repertoires in COVID-19. Study summary: COVID-19 samples, acute and convalescent, were from the United States, Italy and Spain. The cDNA or gDNA used as material had been derived from T cells, B-cell-depleted T cells, or PBMCs.

The CDR3 consists of 16 residues. The germline CDR1 and CDR2 sequences are SGHTS and YDEGEE. The V gene lost 4 bases and the J gene lost 5 bases, with 21 bases spanning the gap. As originally analysed: Reference gene primer amplification in the assay estimated nucleated cell counts. Data came from immunoSEQ multiplex PCR; TCRdb stores just in-frame clones and leaves some out. That table is the source of V, J and clone size, and D and trimming were worked out from the DNA. The sample includes approximately 140,000 clones, 84% seen only once; the top ten take around 2.2%. This chain uses TRBV5-8 with TRBJ1-1, with D tentatively TRBD1 (6 bases). The sample consisted of peripheral blood. This receptor was obtained from a man aged 65 to 85 with acute or convalescent COVID-19. This CDR3 reads CASSLDRQGHGTEAFF. For the CDR3, the DNA is TGTGCCAGCAGCCTTGACCGTCAGGGGCACGGAACTGAAGCTTTCTTT.